The entry below describes one TCR beta chain. What antigen it recognizes has not been identified. It has no much larger one-base neighbor in the sample; base qualities were not kept. Receptor amplification or capture employed the immunoSEQ multiplex PCR assay. As for the authors' bioinformatics: A statistical classification framework was developed to diagnose cytomegalovirus status using the catalog of TCR beta chain sequences. Sourced from immuneACCESS, this table was stored by TCRdb with only in-frame sequences that have V and J called. A share of the clones is absent; for the studies checked, an unresolved V gene accounts for under half, and the remainder has no known explanation. That table gives V, J and clone size, and the DNA gave D and trimming. For this sample there are around 50,000 clones; 90% to 95% appear just once. Of the sample, 4.5% to 6% falls within the top ten clones. This entry is derived from a study of cytomegalovirus exposure and HLA in healthy donors (dated by TCRdb to the late 2010s). Looking at the study overall: A later analysis indicated that the 95 to 150 validation repertoires were generated on the platform also employed for the approximately 700 repertoires of the first cohort. The aim of the study was to test whether cataloging public T cell receptors could identify signatures of past pathogen exposure. Along with the roughly 710-subject first cohort, a separate validation cohort of about 110 different subjects was used. To predict cytomegalovirus infection status, the study brought together high-throughput TCR immunosequencing, statistical association of individual TCRs with disease status, and machine learning. The study at large found these results: In vitro tests confirmed that three of the cytomegalovirus-associated TCR beta chains recognize cytomegalovirus antigens. Subsequent analysis determined that TCRs grouped into clusters in the first cohort also showed a tendency toward co-occurrence across the approximately 110 validation repertoires, and about 94% of cluster scores exceeded 0. In the study, some 160 TCR beta chains were listed as associated with cytomegalovirus. Most TCR sequences were observed very rarely across donors, whereas some public TCRs were present in many individuals. The classifier was reported to diagnose cytomegalovirus status with high specificity and sensitivity in both the original cohort and the validation cohort. The authors suggested that the approach could potentially be generalized to other disease states and immunological phenotypes. The validation cohort had no HLA typing available for a later analysis, so co-occurrence within that cohort was assessed over all 120 or so repertoires.

The CDR3 numbers 17 residues from cysteine through phenylalanine. Only the CDR3 DNA stays, 51 bases, in frame from base 1. V trim: 5 bases; J trim: 2 bases; unmatched bases: 12. The CDR1 and CDR2 encoded by the germline V gene (reference sequence) are SEHNR and FQNEAQ. Donors formed part of the validation cohort, which comprised 120 subjects and was distinct from the first cohort of roughly 600 subjects. The clonotype comes from a young woman in good health and CMV-seronegative. This chain is built from TRBV7-9 and TRBJ1-2; 9 bases in the junction line up with TRBD1. Sequencing input: PBMCs. For the CDR3, the sequence is CASSRIPVDRGNYGYTF. The DNA is as follows: TGTGCCAGCAGCCGAATACCTGTGGACAGGGGAAACTATGGCTACACCTTC.